This T cell receptor (beta chain) comes out of a study of T cells in Graves' hyperthyroidism and ophthalmopathy. Germline values: CDR1 DFQATT, CDR2 SNEGSKA (reference sequence). This CDR3 is built from 11 residues. V dropped 1 base and J dropped 7 bases, with 7 bases sitting between them. This clonotype occurred many times. Amplification of TCR beta CDR3 regions used RNA as the template. First-round RT-PCR targeting the TCR CDR3 was performed with the HTBI primer set. TCRdb recomputed calls from the multiplex PCR reads with MiXCR, one row per CDR3 protein. Among 300,000 to 350,000 distinct CDR3 sequences listed, around 20% were seen once.

The chain recombines TRBV20-1 with TRBJ2-5, with D unclear. The source of this sequence is a woman aged 50 to 65 with Graves' hyperthyroidism. Sequencing was performed on blood. CDR3 nucleotide sequence: TGCAGTGCTAGAGCATCCGCGACCCAGTACTTC. Its translation is CSARASATQYF.